The T cell receptor (beta chain) under discussion was sequenced for a study of control samples from healthy donors and cancer patients. This CDR3 has 17 residues. Here immunoSEQ multiplex PCR was the method, and the copy in TCRdb shows in-frame clones only, minus some. The sample gives roughly 54,000 clones, around 95% of which show up once; 1.5% to 2% is in the top ten. The clonotype originates from a woman between 25 and 40 years old in good health. The sequencing input was blood. The genes are TRBV21-1 and TRBJ2-7; the table gives TRBD1 as D, unverified against the DNA. TRBV21-1 is a pseudogene segment. In DNA, the CDR3 is TGTGCCAGCAGCGCCCCCTGGCCGGGACAGGGTGGGCAGGAGCAGTACTTC. It specifies CASSAPWPGQGGQEQYF.